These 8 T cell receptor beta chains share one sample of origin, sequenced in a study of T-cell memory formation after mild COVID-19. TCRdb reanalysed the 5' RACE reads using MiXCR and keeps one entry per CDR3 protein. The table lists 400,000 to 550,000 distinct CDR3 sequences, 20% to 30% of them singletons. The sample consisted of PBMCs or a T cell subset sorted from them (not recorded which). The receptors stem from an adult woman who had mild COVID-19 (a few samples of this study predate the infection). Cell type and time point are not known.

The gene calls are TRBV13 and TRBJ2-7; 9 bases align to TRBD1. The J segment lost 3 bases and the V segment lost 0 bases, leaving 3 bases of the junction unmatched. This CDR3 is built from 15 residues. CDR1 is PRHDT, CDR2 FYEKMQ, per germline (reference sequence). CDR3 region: CASSLGGQGYYEQYF. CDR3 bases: TGTGCCAGCAGCTTAGGGGGACAGGGTTACTACGAGCAGTACTTC.

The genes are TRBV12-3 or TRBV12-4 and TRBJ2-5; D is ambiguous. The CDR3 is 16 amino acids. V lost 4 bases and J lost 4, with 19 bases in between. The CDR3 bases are TGTGCCAGCAGTTACCTTAGCTCCTCGGATGGAGAGACCCAGTACTTC. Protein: CASSYLSSSDGETQYF.

The DNA of the CDR3 is TGTGCCAGTAGTATTTCGGGGTCCGGGGAGCTGTTTTTT. The encoded protein is CASSISGSGELFF. The rearrangement links TRBV19 to TRBJ2-2; possible D gene TRBD2, 5 bases. V was trimmed by 3 bases and J by 6 bases, leaving 8 bases between them. Germline assignment: CDR1 LNHDA and CDR2 SQIVND (reference sequence). The CDR3 extends over 13 amino acids.

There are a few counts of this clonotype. The CDR3 DNA reads TGTGCCAGCAGCTCCCGCTCCGACTCTCCCACACGTGAGCGGCAGTTCTTC. This sequence encodes CASSSRSDSPTRERQFF. The genes are TRBV7-2 and TRBJ2-1; D unclear. CDR1 and CDR2 (germline): SGHTA, FQGNSA. The CDR3 is 17 amino acids. Deletions cut 4 bases from V and 12 bases from J, with 28 bases between.

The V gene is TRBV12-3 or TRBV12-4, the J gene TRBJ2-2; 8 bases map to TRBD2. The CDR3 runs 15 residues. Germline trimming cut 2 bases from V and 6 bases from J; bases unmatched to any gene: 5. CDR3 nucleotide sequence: TGTGCCAGCAGTTTATACGAGCGGGAGTCCGGGGAGCTGTTTTTT. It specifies CASSLYERESGELFF.

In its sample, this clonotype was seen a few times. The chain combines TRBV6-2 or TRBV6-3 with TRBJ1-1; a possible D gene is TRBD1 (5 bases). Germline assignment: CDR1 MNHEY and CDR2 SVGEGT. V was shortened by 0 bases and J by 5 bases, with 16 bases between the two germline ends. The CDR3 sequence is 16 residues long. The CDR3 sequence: CASSYSISRGRTEAFF. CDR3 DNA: TGTGCCAGCAGTTACTCAATTTCGAGGGGAAGGACTGAAGCTTTCTTT.

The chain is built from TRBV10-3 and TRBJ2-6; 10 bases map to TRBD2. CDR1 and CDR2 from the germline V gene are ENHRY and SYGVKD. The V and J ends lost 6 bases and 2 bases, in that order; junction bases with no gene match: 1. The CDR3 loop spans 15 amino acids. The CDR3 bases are TGTGCCATCAGCAGCGGGAGGGCTGGGGCCAACGTCCTGACTTTC. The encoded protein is CAISSGRAGANVLTF.

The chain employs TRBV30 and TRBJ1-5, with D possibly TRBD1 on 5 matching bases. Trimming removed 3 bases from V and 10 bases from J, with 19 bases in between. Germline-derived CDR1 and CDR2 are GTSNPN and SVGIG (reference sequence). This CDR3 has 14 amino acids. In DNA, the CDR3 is TGTGCCTGGAGGTCAAGGGGCGCAGGAAGACCCCAGCATTTT. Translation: CAWRSRGAGRPQHF.